This T cell receptor (beta chain) was sequenced in a study of shared clonotypes between healthy human individuals. The CDR3 has 14 amino acids. The repertoire was sequenced with immunoSEQ multiplex PCR; TCRdb's copy has only in-frame clones and lacks some. This sample has 2 million to 2.5 million clones; approximately 95% occur once, and the top ten carry under 0.45%. The chain uses TRBV21-1 and TRBJ2-1; TRBD2, the table's D call, was not compared with the DNA. TRBV21-1 is designated a pseudogene. The sample consisted of naive CD4+ T cells from PBMCs. The subset was: CD45RA+ positively selected. The sequence was collected from a man aged 18 to 35 in good health. Some clones in this sample may be carry-over from other donors' samples. The CDR3 region has the DNA TGTGCCAGCAGCAGGCTAGCGGGGCACAATGAGCAGTTCTTC. The encoded protein is CASSRLAGHNEQFF.